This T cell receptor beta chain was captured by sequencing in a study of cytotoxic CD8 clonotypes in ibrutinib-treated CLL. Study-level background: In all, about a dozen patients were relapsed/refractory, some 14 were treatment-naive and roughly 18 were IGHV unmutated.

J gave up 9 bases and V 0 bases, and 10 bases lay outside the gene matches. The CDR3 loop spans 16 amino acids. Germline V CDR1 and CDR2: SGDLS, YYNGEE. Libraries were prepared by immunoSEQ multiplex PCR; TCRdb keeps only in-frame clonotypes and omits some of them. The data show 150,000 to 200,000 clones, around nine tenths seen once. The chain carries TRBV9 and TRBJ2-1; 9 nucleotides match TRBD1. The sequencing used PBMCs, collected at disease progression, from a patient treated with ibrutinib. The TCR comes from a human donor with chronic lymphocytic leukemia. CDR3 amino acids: CASSVATGTGSTEQFF. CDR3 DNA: TGTGCCAGCAGCGTAGCTACTGGGACAGGGAGTACTGAGCAGTTCTTC.